This TCR beta chain was sequenced for a study of glioma-infiltrating T cells (dated by TCRdb to about 2016). About the study as a whole: Sequencing of TCR alpha- and beta-chain repertoires was performed on glioma tissue, on non-neoplastic brain tissue, and on matched peripheral blood mononuclear cells. To measure how far tissue and blood T-cell populations diverged, each tissue-infiltrating repertoire was compared against the peripheral blood repertoire of the same patient. Three low-grade glioma patients, 7 to 9 primary glioblastoma patients and three non-glioma patients contributing non-neoplastic brain tissue were included in the paired cohort. Study-wide findings and limitations: Tissue and blood shared very few CDR3 sequences, a result attributed to high CDR3 diversity and limited sampling. VJ-independent divergence between tissue and blood was lower than expected in non-neoplastic patients but higher than expected in all gliomas, particularly low-grade gliomas. The group comparisons were based on small numbers of patients: three non-neoplastic, three low-grade glioma and fewer than ten glioblastoma patients.

The iRepertoire nested amplicon-rescue multiplex PCR (arm-PCR) platform was used to amplify TCR alpha and beta CDR3 regions from RNA. One-step reverse transcription and amplification used about 95-400 ng of tissue mRNA or PBMC total RNA as input. Following bead purification, Illumina adapters were added by a secondary multiplex PCR, and libraries between 200 and 400 bp were gel-purified. The libraries contained internal 6-nucleotide barcodes that were used for demultiplexing. The libraries were sequenced on an Illumina MiSeq using 2x220 or 2x250 nucleotide paired-end reads. The study's processing was this. Paired reads were merged with FLASH 1.2.11 and aligned to the GRCh37 human genome with BWA-MEM before extracting TRA and TRB reads. V and J assignment used an IMGT-derived reference of cassette sequences and CDR3 motifs that included pseudogenes. Reads were translated in three frames, and productive CDR3s were defined as those with a C...FGXG motif and no stop codons. Unique combinations of V-J cassette pair and CDR3 amino acid sequence were defined as clonotypes. Reads were filtered by Hamming distance, with the threshold set by the sequence error rate of each sample in mapped regions. TCRdb itself trimmed the public reads at Q25 with fastp, ran MiXCR and retained productive beta chains. All rows with the same CDR3 protein become a single entry with the most common DNA and genes. TCRdb, not the original authors, processed these V and J calls. This sample is represented by around 140,000 distinct CDR3 sequences; roughly two fifths of them were singletons. Of the sample, 20% to 25% is held by the ten largest clones.

In regard to this clonotype: Its antigen has not been determined. Qualities for individual bases were not recorded, and no much larger clone is one base off.

Trimming removed 1 base from V and 6 bases from J, leaving 19 bases between the germline ends. The CDR3 covers 16 residues, taking in both the cysteine and the phenylalanine. CDR3 DNA is the only sequence kept; it has 48 bases, read in frame from the first base. CDR1 and CDR2 are read off the germline V gene (reference sequence) as DFQATT and SNEGSKA. This sequence uses TRBV20-1 and TRBJ1-5; the D gene is perhaps TRBD1, on 6 matching bases. The TCR comes from a human donor with low-grade glioma or glioblastoma, undergoing nonglioma brain surgery, or in good health (not recorded which). Sample: glioma tissue, nonneoplastic brain tissue, or PBMCs (not recorded which). The DNA is as follows: TGCAGTGCTAGAGCGCCCGGGGGCTTGGGAGGTCAGCCCCAGCATTTT. This codes for CSARAPGGLGGQPQHF.